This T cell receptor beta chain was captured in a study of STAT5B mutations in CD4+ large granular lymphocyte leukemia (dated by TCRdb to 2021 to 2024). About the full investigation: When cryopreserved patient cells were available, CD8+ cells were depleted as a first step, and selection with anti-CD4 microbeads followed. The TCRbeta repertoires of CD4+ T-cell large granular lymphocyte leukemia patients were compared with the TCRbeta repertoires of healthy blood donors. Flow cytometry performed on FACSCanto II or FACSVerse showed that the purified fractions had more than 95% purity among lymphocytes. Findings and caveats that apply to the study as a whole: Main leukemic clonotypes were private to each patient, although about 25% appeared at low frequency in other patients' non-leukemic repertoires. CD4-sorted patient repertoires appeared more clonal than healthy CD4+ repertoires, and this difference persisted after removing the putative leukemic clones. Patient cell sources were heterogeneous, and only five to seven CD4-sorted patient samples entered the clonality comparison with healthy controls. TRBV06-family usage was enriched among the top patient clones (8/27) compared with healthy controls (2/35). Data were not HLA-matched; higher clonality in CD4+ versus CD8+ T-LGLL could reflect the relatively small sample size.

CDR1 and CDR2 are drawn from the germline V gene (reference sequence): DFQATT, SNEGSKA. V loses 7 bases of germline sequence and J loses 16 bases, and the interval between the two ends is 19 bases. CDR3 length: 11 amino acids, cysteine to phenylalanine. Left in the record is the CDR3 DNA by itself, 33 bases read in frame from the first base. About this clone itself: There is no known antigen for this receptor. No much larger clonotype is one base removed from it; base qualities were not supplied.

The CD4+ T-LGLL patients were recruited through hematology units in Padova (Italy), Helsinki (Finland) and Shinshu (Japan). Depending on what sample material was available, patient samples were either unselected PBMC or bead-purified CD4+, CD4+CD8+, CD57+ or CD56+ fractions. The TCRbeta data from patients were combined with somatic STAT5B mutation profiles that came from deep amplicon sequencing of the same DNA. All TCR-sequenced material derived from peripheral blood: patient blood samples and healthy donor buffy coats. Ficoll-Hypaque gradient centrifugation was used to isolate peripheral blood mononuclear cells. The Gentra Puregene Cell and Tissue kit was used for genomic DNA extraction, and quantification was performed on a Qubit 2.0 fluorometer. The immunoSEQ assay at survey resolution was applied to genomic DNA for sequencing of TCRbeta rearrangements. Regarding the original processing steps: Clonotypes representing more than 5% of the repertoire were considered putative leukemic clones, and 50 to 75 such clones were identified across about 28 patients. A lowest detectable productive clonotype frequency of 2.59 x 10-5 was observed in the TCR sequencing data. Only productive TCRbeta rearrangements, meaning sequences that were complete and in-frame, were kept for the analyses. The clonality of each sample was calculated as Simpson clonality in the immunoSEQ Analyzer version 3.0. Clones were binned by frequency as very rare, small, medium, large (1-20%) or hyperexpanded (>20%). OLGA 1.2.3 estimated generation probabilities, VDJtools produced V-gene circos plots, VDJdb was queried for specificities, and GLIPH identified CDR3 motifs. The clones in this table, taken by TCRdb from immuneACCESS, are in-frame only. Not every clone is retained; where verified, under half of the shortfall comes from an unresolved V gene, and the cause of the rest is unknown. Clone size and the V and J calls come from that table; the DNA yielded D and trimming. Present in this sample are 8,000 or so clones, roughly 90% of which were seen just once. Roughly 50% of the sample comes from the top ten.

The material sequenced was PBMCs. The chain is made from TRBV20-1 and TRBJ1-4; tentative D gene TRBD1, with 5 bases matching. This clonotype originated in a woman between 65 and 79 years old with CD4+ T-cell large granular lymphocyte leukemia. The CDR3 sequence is CSVIKRDGGFF. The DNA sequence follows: TGCAGTGTAATAAAAAGGGATGGGGGGTTTTTT.